Listed below are T cell receptor beta chains from one sample, sequenced in a study of control samples from healthy donors and cancer patients. TCRdb's table, derived via immunoSEQ multiplex PCR, lists solely in-frame clones and lacks some. The table includes 55,000 to 65,000 clones, roughly 86% detected once. The specimen sequenced was PBMCs. The receptors come from a woman aged 60-75 years with lung cancer. CDR3s include the opening cysteine and the closing phenylalanine or tryptophan. D genes are given only for firm matches. For some rows the clone size is stated as once, few or many, or as a class when expanded; others skip it.

J	size	V	D	DNA	CDR3
TRBJ2-7	-	TRBV7-2	-	TGTGCCATAAAATCTGGCAGCGGAAACTCCTACGAGCAGTACTTC	CAIKSGSGNSYEQYF
TRBJ1-1	-	TRBV18	TRBD1	TGTGCCAGCTCCCCACTGACAGGGGAGGTGAACACTGAAGCTTTCTTT	CASSPLTGEVNTEAFF
TRBJ2-2	-	TRBV7-9	-	TGTGCCAGCAGCTTAGTGGCCAGGAGCACCGGGGAGCTGTTTTTT	CASSLVARSTGELFF
TRBJ2-2	-	TRBV5-6	-	TGTGCCAGCAGCTTGGTGGGGACTCCCACCGGGGAGCTGTTTTTT	CASSLVGTPTGELFF
TRBJ2-5	-	TRBV27	TRBD1	TGTGCCAGCAGTTCACCTTCAGGGGGCCAAGAGACCCAGTACTTC	CASSSPSGGQETQYF
TRBJ1-2	-	TRBV5-5	TRBD1	TGTGCCAGCAGCCGGACAGGGAATAATAACTATGGCTACACCTTC	CASSRTGNNNYGYTF
TRBJ2-7	once	TRBV11-1	-	TGTGCCAGCAGCTTAGCGCTTGGGGTGCCCTACGAGCAGTACTTC	CASSLALGVPYEQYF
TRBJ2-1	-	TRBV27	-	TGTGCCAGCAGTTCTCCCGGACGGCTTTACAATGAGCAGTTCTTC	CASSSPGRLYNEQFF
TRBJ2-6	-	TRBV19	TRBD1	TGTGCCAGTAATCCCGGGACAGGAGTTTCTGGGGCCAACGTCCTGACTTTC	CASNPGTGVSGANVLTF
TRBJ1-4	few	TRBV21-1	-	TGTGCCAGCCTGGACACAACTAATGAAAAACTGTTTTTT	CASLDTTNEKLFF
TRBJ2-5	-	TRBV5-4	-	TGTGCCAGCAGCTTGGCCCGGACTCGTCAAGAGACCCAGTACTTC	CASSLARTRQETQYF
TRBJ1-2	-	TRBV5-4	TRBD1	TGTGCCAGCAGCTTGGCCGGGACAGGGGCCGTTGGCTACACCTTC	CASSLAGTGAVGYTF
TRBJ2-5	-	TRBV3-1/TRBV3-2	TRBD2	TGTGCCAGCAGCCAAGGGGGAGGGGCGCTAGACCAAGAGACCCAGTACTTC	CASSQGGGALDQETQYF
TRBJ2-5	-	TRBV29-1	-	TGCAGCGTTGAGGAAGTAGGAGAGACCCAGTACTTC	CSVEEVGETQYF
TRBJ1-1	-	TRBV7-9	-	TGTGCCAGCAGCGCGCAGGGGCCCCAGATTCGGGCTTTCTTT	CASSAQGPQIRAFF
TRBJ2-5	-	TRBV4-1	-	TGCGCCAGCAGCCAAGATAGGAGTTTTCCGGGGTCTCGTGAGACCCAGTACTTC	CASSQDRSFPGSRETQYF
TRBJ1-1	-	TRBV5-6	-	TGTGCCAGCAGCTTAGGACGGAACACTGAAGCTTTCTTT	CASSLGRNTEAFF
TRBJ2-7	-	TRBV12-3/TRBV12-4	-	TGTGCCAGCGGAGACGGAACCTTCTACGAGCAGTACTTC	CASGDGTFYEQYF
TRBJ2-1	once	TRBV2	TRBD2	TGTGCCAGCAGTGAAGGTCTAGCGGGCAATGAGCAGTTCTTC	CASSEGLAGNEQFF
TRBJ2-5	-	TRBV23-1	TRBD1	TGCGCCAGCAGTCAGCGTCCCGGGACCTTCGAGGGGGCGGAGACCCAGTACTTC	CASSQRPGTFEGAETQYF
TRBJ1-2	-	TRBV19	TRBD1	TGTGCCAGTAGTACCGAGGACAGGGTAAATGGCTACACCTTC	CASSTEDRVNGYTF
TRBJ2-6	few	TRBV5-1	TRBD1	TGCGCCAGCAGCTTAGGACAGGAAGCAGGGGCCAACGTCCTGACTTTC	CASSLGQEAGANVLTF
TRBJ1-5	-	TRBV5-5	-	TGTGCCAGCAGCTTGGGGGGGAGCAATCAGCCCCAGCATTTT	CASSLGGSNQPQHF
TRBJ1-2	few	TRBV7-9	-	TGTGCCAGCAGCTTAGACGCTTATGGCTACACCTTC	CASSLDAYGYTF
TRBJ1-1	-	TRBV7-2	-	TGTGCCAGCAGCTTATATGGGGGGAGTCGAGCTTTCTTT	CASSLYGGSRAFF
TRBJ1-5	-	TRBV10-3	-	TGTGCCATCAGGGCCGGCCAAGAAGACCCCCAGCATTTT	CAIRAGQEDPQHF
TRBJ1-6	-	TRBV13	TRBD1	TGTGCCAGCAGCATGACAGGGTTAAGCGCCTATAATTCACCCCTCCACTTT	CASSMTGLSAYNSPLHF
TRBJ1-6	-	TRBV11-2	-	TGTGCCAGCAGCTTAACCGACCAATCCTCACCCCTCCACTTT	CASSLTDQSSPLHF
TRBJ2-7	-	TRBV18	-	TGTGCCAGCTCACCCCCCTCCTCCGGGGAGCAGTACTTC	CASSPPSSGEQYF
TRBJ2-1	-	TRBV29-1	-	TGCAGCGATAGGTCTAACCACAATGAGCAGTTCTTC	CSDRSNHNEQFF
TRBJ2-5	-	TRBV5-6	TRBD1	TGTGCCAGCAGCTTGGTGGGGGACAGCACCAAAGAGACCCAGTACTTC	CASSLVGDSTKETQYF
TRBJ1-5	-	TRBV6-5	-	TGTGCCAGCAGTTACTCGACGGGGGATCAGCCCCAGCATTTT	CASSYSTGDQPQHF
TRBJ2-7	-	TRBV28	-	TGTGCCAGCAACGGGGATACGTTCACCGAGCAGTACTTC	CASNGDTFTEQYF
TRBJ2-7	few	TRBV4-1	TRBD2	TGCGCCAGCAGCCAAGTAACACTAGCGGAGGAGCAGTACTTC	CASSQVTLAEEQYF
TRBJ2-3	-	TRBV12-3/TRBV12-4	-	TGTGCCAGCAGTTTTACAGATACGCAGTATTTT	CASSFTDTQYF
TRBJ1-1	-	TRBV7-3	-	TGTGCCAGCAGCCCCTGGGCGAACACTGAAGCTTTCTTT	CASSPWANTEAFF
TRBJ1-1	-	TRBV7-2	-	TGTGCCAGCAGCTTTTTGGGGGACGGTGAAGCTTTCTTT	CASSFLGDGEAFF
TRBJ2-1	few	TRBV10-1	-	TGCGCCAGCAGGGAGTCTTCTCCTTACAATGAGCAGTTCTTC	CASRESSPYNEQFF
TRBJ2-4	-	TRBV9	-	TGTGCCAGCAGCGTAAGAGGGGACGAAGCCACAAACATTCAGTACTTC	CASSVRGDEATNIQYF
TRBJ2-7	-	TRBV27	-	TGTGCCAGCAGTTTTTTAAGGGGATACGCCGAGCAGTACTTC	CASSFLRGYAEQYF
TRBJ1-1	-	TRBV3-1/TRBV3-2	-	TGTGCCAGCAGCCAAGTACAGAACACTGAAGCTTTCTTT	CASSQVQNTEAFF
TRBJ2-2	-	TRBV5-1	-	TGCGCCAGCAGCTTGGAGGTGGACGGGGAGCTGTTTTTT	CASSLEVDGELFF
TRBJ2-5	-	TRBV24-1	-	TGTGCCACCAGTGACAGTAACCTACAAGAGACCCAGTACTTC	CATSDSNLQETQYF
TRBJ2-5	-	TRBV28	-	TGTGCCAGCAGTTTCATTCAGGGTAACGGGGAGACCCAGTACTTC	CASSFIQGNGETQYF
TRBJ2-1	-	TRBV2	-	TGTGCCAGCAGTCAGGCTTATGAGCAGTTCTTC	CASSQAYEQFF
TRBJ2-2	-	TRBV6-5	TRBD2	TGTGCCAGCAGTTATTCGCGGGGGGGGCGCACCGGGGAGCTGTTTTTT	CASSYSRGGRTGELFF